This T cell receptor beta chain was identified during a study of T cells in Graves' hyperthyroidism and ophthalmopathy. The table lists this clonotype with a few counts. The antigen remains unidentified. Exclusions: uncontrolled infection, other autoimmune disease, pregnancy, lactation. Findings and caveats of the study: Before onset, ophthalmopathy was predicted by the model a median about 6.2 months earlier.

Germline CDR1 and CDR2: SGDLS and YYNGEE. The CDR3 runs 19 residues. The ends lost 2 bases at V and 5 bases at J; junction bases unmatched: 16. TCR beta CDR3 region amplification was performed from RNA transcripts. With the HTBI primer set, the TCR CDR3 went through a first round of RT-PCR. TCRdb reprocessed the multiplex PCR reads with MiXCR, giving one entry per CDR3 protein. The repertoire holds approximately 520,000 distinct CDR3 sequences, with less than 25% as singletons. This receptor was taken from a man aged 18 to 29 with Graves' hyperthyroidism. The chain has TRBV9 and TRBJ2-2; the match to TRBD1 covers 9 bases. Sequenced input: blood. The CDR3 bases are TGTGCCAGCAGCGTGACAAGCCCGCACAGGGGGCTTAAAACCGGGGAGCTGTTTTTT. This sequence encodes CASSVTSPHRGLKTGELFF. Combining the CDR3 with reference TRBV9 and TRBJ2-2 gives the whole variable domain DSGVTQTPKHLITATGQRVTLRCSPRSGDLSVYWYQQSLDQGLQFLIQYYNGEERAKGNILERFSAQQFPDLHSELNLSSLELGDSALYFCASSVTSPHRGLKTGELFFGEGSRLTVL.